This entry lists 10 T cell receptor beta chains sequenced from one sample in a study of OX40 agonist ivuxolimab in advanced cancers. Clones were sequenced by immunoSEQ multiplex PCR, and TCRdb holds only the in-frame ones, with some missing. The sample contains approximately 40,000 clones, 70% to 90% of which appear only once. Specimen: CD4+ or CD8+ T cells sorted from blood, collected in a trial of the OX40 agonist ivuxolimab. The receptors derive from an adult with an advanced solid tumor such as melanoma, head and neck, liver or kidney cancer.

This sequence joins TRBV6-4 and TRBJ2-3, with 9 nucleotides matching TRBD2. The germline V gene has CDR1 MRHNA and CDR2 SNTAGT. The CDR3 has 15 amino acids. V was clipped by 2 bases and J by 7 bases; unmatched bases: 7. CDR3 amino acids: CASSDEVAGVNTQYF. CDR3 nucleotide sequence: TGTGCCAGCAGTGACGAGGTAGCGGGAGTAAATACGCAGTATTTT.

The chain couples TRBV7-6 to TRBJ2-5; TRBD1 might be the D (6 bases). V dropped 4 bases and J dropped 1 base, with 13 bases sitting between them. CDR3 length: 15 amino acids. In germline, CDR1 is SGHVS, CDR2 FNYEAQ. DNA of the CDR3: TGTGCCAGCAGCTCAGAAGGACAGCGCCAAGAGACCCAGTACTTC. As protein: CASSSEGQRQETQYF. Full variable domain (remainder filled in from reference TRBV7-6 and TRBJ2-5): GAGVSQSPRYKVTKRGQDVALRCDPISGHVSLYWYRQALGQGPEFLTYFNYEAQQDKSGLPNDRFSAERPEGSISTLTIQRTEQRDSAMYRCASSSEGQRQETQYFGPGTRLLVL.

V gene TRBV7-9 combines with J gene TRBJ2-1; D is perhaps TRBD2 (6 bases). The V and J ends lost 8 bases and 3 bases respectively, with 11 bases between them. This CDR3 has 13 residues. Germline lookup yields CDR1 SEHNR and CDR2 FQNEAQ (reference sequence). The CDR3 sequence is CASGIAVYNEQFF. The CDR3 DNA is TGTGCCAGCGGAATAGCGGTCTACAATGAGCAGTTCTTC.

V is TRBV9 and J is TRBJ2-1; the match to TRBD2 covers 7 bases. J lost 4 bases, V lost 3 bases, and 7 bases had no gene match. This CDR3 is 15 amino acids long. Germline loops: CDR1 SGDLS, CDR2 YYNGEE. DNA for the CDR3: TGTGCCAGCAGCGAGGACCTAGCGGAATACAATGAGCAGTTCTTC. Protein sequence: CASSEDLAEYNEQFF.

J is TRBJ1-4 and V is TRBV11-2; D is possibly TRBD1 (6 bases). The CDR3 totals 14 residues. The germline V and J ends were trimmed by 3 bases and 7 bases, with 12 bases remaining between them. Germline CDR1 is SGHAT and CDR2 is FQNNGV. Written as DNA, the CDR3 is TGTGCCAGCAGCTTGGACAGTCTGGGTGAAAAACTGTTTTTT. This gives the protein CASSLDSLGEKLFF.

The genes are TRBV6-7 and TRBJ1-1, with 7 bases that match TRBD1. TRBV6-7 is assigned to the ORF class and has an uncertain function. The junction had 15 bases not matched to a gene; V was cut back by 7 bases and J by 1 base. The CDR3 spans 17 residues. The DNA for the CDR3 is TGTGCCAGCACTCTCTCGGACAGGCCACGTCCGAACACTGAAGCTTTCTTT. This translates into CASTLSDRPRPNTEAFF.

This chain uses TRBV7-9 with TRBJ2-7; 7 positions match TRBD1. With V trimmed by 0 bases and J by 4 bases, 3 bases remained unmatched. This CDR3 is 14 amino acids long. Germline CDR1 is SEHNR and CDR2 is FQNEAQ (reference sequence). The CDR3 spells CASSLANRGYEQYF. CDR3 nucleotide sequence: TGTGCCAGCAGCTTAGCTAACAGGGGTTACGAGCAGTACTTC.

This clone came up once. This CDR3 is CASSQDWGGYNEQFF. CDR3 nucleotides: TGCGCCAGCAGCCAAGATTGGGGCGGGTACAATGAGCAGTTCTTC. The J gene is TRBJ2-1, the V gene TRBV4-1; D could derive from TRBD1 or TRBD2 (5 bases each). V lost 0 bases and J 4 bases, leaving 10 bases between the germline ends. Germline V gives CDR1 MGHRA, CDR2 YSYEKL. The CDR3 is 15 residues long.

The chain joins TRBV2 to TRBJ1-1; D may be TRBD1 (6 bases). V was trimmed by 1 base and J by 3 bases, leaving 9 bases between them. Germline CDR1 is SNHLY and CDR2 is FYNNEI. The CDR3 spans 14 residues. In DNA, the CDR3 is TGTGCCAGCAGTGAAGAGGACAGCTACACTGAAGCTTTCTTT. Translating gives CASSEEDSYTEAFF.

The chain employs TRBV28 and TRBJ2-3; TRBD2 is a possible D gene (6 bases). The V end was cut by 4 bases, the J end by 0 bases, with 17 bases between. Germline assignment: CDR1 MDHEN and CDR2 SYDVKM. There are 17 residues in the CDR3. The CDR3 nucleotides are TGTGCCAGCAGTTGGGTCATGCGGGAAATAAGCACAGATACGCAGTATTTT. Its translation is CASSWVMREISTDTQYF. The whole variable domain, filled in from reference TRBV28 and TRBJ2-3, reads DVKVTQSSRYLVKRTGEKVFLECVQDMDHENMFWYRQDPGLGLRLIYFSYDVKMKEKGDIPEGYSVSREKKERFSLILESASTNQTSMYLCASSWVMREISTDTQYFGPGTRLTVL.